This TCR beta chain was observed in a study of cytomegalovirus exposure and HLA in healthy donors. Using immunoSEQ multiplex PCR, the repertoire was profiled, and TCRdb retains in-frame clones only, with some absent. In the table there are 80,000 to 100,000 clones, roughly 87% of which are singletons. Germline lookup yields CDR1 LGHNA and CDR2 YSLEER. V gave up 0 bases and J gave up 4 bases; unmatched junction bases: 2. CDR3 length equals 16 residues. The origin of this receptor is a man aged 18 to 30 in good health and CMV-seropositive. The material sequenced was PBMCs. The V gene is TRBV4-3, the J gene TRBJ2-2, with TRBD2 identical over 10 bases. CDR3 loop: CASSQELAGFTGELFF. As DNA, the CDR3 is TGCGCCAGCAGCCAAGAACTAGCGGGGTTCACCGGGGAGCTGTTTTTT.